The source of this T cell receptor (beta chain) is a study of T cells in Graves' hyperthyroidism and ophthalmopathy. Study-level background: At initial diagnosis, before any treatment had begun, peripheral blood was obtained. Findings and limits, study-wide: Expanded thyroid clonotypes (above 0.001) were mostly also found in blood.

With duration under 3 months, ophthalmopathy was active: Clinical Activity Score at least 3, NOSPECS at least 4. Orbital computed tomography, thyroid ultrasound, serum thyroxine and TRAb, and clinical symptoms together informed the diagnoses. Template material for amplifying TCR beta CDR3 regions consisted of RNA transcripts. Using the HTBI primer set, a first-round RT-PCR was run on the TCR CDR3. MiXCR, run by TCRdb on the multiplex PCR reads, gives a single entry per CDR3 protein. This sample has approximately 690,000 distinct CDR3 sequences, with 20% to 25% found just once. This clonotype was detected a few times. Its antigen is as yet unknown. Sequenced input: blood. This TCR came from a man under 40 with Graves' ophthalmopathy.

CDR3 region: CASSSLAGREQYF. CDR3 DNA sequence: TGTGCCAGCAGTTCGCTAGCGGGGCGAGAGCAGTACTTC. V usage is TRBV28 and J usage is TRBJ2-7, with TRBD2 identical over 9 bases. Unmatched junction bases numbered 5, after V lost 4 bases and J lost 7 bases. Germline V gene data show CDR1 as MDHEN and CDR2 as SYDVKM. The CDR3 sequence is 13 residues long.